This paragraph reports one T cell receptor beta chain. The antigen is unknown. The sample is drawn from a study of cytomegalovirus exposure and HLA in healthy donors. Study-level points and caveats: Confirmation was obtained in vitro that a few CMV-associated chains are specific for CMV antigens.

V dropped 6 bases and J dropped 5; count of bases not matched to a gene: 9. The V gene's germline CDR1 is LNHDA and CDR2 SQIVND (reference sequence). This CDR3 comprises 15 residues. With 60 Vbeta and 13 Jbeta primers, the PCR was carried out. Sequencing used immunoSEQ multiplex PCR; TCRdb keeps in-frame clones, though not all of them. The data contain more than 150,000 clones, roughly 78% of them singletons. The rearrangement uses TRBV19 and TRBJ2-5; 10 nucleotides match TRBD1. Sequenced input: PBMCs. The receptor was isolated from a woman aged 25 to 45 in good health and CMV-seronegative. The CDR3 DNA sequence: TGTGCCAGTAGACTCCGGGACAGGGGAGAGGAGACCCAGTACTTC. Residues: CASRLRDRGEETQYF.